This TCR beta chain was captured in a study of blood T cell repertoires in COVID-19. Across the study: PBMCs, B-cell-depleted T cells, or T cells provided the cDNA or gDNA that made up the material.

This CDR3 has 14 residues. Looked up from germline, CDR1 is ENHRY and CDR2 is SYGVKD. The V gene lost 2 bases and the J gene lost 8 bases, with 15 bases spanning the gap. Measured with immunoSEQ multiplex PCR; TCRdb has only the in-frame clones, and not every one. The data contain a few hundred thousand clones, roughly 85% of them singletons. The source material was peripheral blood. The chain links TRBV10-3 to TRBJ1-2; a possible D gene is TRBD1 (5 bases). The TCR was taken from a human donor in a cohort sampled during active COVID-19. CDR3 sequence: CAISESLRQTGYTF. The CDR3 bases are TGTGCCATCAGTGAGAGTCTAAGACAGACAGGCTACACCTTC.